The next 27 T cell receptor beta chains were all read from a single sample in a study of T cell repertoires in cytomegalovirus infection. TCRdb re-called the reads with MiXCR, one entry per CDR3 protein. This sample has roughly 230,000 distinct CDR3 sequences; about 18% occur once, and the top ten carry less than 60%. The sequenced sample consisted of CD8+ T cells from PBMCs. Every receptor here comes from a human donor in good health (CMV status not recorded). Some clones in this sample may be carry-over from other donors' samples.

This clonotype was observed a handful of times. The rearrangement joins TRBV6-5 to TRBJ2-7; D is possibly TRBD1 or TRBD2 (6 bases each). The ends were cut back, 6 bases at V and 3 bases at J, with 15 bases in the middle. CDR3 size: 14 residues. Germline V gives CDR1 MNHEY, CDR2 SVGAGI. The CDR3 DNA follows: TGTGCCAGCAGAGCCGACAGGAGGGACTACGAGCAGTACTTC. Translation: CASRADRRDYEQYF.

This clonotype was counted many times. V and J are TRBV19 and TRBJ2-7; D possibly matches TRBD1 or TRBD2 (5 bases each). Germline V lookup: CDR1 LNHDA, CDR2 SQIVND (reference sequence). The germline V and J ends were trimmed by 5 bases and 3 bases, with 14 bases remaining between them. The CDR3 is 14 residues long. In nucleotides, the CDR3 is TGTGCCAGTAGTGTACAAGAGGGGAGCTACGAGCAGTACTTC. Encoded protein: CASSVQEGSYEQYF.

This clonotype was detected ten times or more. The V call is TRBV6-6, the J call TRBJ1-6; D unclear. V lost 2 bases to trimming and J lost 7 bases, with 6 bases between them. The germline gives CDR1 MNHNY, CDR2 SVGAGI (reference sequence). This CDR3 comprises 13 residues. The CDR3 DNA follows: TGTGCCAGCAGTTACCTGGGGAATTCACCCCTCCACTTT. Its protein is CASSYLGNSPLHF.

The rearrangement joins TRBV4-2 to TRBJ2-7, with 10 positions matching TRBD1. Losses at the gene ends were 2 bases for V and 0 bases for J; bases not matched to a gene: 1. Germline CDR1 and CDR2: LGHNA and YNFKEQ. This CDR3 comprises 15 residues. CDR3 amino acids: CASSQWTGGSYEQYF. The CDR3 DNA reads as TGTGCCAGCAGCCAATGGACAGGGGGCTCCTACGAGCAGTACTTC.

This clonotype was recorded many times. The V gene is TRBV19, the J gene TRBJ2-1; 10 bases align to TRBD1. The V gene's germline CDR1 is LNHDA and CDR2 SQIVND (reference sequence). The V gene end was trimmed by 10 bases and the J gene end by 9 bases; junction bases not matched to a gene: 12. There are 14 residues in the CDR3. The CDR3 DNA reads TGTGCCACAGAAACGGGACAGGGGAGAGGTGAGCAGTTCTTC. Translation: CATETGQGRGEQFF.

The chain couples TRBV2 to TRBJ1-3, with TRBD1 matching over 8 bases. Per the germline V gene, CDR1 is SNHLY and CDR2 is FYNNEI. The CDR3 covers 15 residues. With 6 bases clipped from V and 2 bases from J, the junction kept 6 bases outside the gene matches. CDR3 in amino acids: CASRAGTGAGNTIYF. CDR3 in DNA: TGTGCCAGCAGAGCTGGGACAGGTGCTGGAAACACCATATATTTT. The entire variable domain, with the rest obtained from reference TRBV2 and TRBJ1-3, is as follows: EPEVTQTPSHQVTQMGQEVILRCVPISNHLYFYWYRQILGQKVEFLVSFYNNEISEKSEIFDDQFSVERPDGSNFTLKIRSTKLEDSAMYFCASRAGTGAGNTIYFGEGSWLTVV.

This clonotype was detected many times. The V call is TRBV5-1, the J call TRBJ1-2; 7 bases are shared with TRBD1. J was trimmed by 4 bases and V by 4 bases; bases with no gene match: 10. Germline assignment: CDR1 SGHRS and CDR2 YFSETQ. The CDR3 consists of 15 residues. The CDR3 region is CASSTDPGTAYGYTF. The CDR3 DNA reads TGCGCCAGCAGCACGGACCCCGGGACAGCCTATGGCTACACCTTC.

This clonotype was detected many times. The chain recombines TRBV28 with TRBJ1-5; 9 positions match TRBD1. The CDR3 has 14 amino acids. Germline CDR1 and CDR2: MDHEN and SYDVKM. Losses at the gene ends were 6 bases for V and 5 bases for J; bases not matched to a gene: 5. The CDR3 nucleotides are TGTGCCAGCAGCCTCGGACAGGGGCATCAGCCCCAGCATTTT. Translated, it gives CASSLGQGHQPQHF.

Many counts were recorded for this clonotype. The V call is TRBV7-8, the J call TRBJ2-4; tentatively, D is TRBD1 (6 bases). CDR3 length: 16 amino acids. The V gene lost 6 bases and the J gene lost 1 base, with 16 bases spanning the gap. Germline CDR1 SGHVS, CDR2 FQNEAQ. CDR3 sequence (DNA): TGTGCCAGCAGTTTCACAGGGTTAGGGGCCAAAAACATTCAGTACTTC. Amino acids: CASSFTGLGAKNIQYF. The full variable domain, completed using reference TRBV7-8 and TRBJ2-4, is GAGVSQSPRYKVAKRGQDVALRCDPISGHVSLFWYQQALGQGPEFLTYFQNEAQLDKSGLPSDRFFAERPEGSVSTLKIQRTQQEDSAVYLCASSFTGLGAKNIQYFGAGTRLSVL.

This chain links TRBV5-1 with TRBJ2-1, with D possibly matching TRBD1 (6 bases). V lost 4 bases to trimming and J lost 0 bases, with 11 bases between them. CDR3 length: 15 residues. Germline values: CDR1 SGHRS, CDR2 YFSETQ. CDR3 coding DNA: TGCGCCAGCAGCCAAGGGGGACCCTCCTACAATGAGCAGTTCTTC. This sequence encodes CASSQGGPSYNEQFF.

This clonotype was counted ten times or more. The CDR3 loop reads CASSPPFKVLAGDNEQFF. The CDR3 DNA is TGTGCCAGCAGTCCACCGTTTAAGGTCCTAGCGGGGGACAATGAGCAGTTCTTC. The rearrangement joins TRBV12-3 or TRBV12-4 to TRBJ2-1, with TRBD2 matching over 10 bases. The CDR3 extends over 18 amino acids. Losses at the gene ends were 5 bases for V and 5 bases for J; bases not matched to a gene: 15.

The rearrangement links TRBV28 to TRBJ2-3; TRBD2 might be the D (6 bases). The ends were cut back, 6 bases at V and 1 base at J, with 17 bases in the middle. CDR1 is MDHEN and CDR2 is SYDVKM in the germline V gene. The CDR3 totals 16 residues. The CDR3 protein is CASRITASGRTDTQYF. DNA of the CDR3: TGTGCCAGCAGAATAACTGCCAGCGGGCGCACAGATACGCAGTATTTT.

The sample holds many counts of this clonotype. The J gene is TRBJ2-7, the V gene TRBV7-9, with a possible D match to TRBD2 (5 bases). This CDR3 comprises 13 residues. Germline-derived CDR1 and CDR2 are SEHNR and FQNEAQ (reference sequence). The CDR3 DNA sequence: TGTGCTTCCCGGGTAGGGAGCTCCTACGAGCAGTACTTC. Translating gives CASRVGSSYEQYF.

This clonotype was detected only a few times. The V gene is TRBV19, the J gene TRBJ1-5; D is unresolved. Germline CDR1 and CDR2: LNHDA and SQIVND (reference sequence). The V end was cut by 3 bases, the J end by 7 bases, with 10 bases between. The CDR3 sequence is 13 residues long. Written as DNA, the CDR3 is TGTGCCAGTAGTATTGGGCCCGGGCAGCCCCAGCATTTT. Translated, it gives CASSIGPGQPQHF.

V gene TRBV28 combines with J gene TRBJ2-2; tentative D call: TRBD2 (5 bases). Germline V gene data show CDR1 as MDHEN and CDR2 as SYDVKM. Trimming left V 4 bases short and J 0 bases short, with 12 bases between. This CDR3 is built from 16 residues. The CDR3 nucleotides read TGTGCCAGCAGTTCCGGGGAGCCCGCGAACACCGGGGAGCTGTTTTTT. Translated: CASSSGEPANTGELFF. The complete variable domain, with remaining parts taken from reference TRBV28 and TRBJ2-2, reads DVKVTQSSRYLVKRTGEKVFLECVQDMDHENMFWYRQDPGLGLRLIYFSYDVKMKEKGDIPEGYSVSREKKERFSLILESASTNQTSMYLCASSSGEPANTGELFFGEGSRLTVL.

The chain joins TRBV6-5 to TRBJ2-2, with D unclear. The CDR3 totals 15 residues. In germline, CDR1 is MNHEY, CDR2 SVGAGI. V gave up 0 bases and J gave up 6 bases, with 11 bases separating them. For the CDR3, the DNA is TGTGCCAGCAGTTACTCGGTCCGGGCTCCCGGGGAGCTGTTTTTT. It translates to CASSYSVRAPGELFF.

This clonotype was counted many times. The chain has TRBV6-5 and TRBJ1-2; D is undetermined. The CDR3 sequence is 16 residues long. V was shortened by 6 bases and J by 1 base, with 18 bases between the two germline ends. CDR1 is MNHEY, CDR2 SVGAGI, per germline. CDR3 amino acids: CASSYIGPRSNYGYTF. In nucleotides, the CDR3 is TGTGCCAGCAGCTACATTGGCCCGCGCAGTAACTATGGCTACACCTTC.

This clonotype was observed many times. As DNA, the CDR3 is TGTGCCAGCAGCCCAAACGGAGACTGGATTTATGGCTACACCTTC. Translating it yields CASSPNGDWIYGYTF. V and J are TRBV12-3 or TRBV12-4 and TRBJ1-2; D ambiguous. The CDR3 runs 15 residues. V was clipped by 6 bases and J by 5 bases, with 19 bases between them.

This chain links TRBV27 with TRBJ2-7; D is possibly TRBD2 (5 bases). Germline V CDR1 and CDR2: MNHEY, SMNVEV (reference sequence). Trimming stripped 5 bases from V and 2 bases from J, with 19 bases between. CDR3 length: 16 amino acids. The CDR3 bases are TGTGCCAGCAGTAAGAGCAGCCCTGTGAGGGCCTACGAGCAGTACTTC. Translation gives CASSKSSPVRAYEQYF.

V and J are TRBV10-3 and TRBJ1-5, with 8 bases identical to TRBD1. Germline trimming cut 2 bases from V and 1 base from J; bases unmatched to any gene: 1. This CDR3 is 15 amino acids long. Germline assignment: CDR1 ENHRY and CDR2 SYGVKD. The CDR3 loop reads CAISEGQGSNQPQHF. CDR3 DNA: TGTGCCATCAGTGAGGGACAGGGAAGCAATCAGCCCCAGCATTTT.

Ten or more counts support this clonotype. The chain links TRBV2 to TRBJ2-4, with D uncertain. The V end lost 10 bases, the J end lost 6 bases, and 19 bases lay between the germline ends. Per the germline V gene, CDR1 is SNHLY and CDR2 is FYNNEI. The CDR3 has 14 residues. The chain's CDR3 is CAIIGGWGGNIQYF. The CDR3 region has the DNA TGTGCCATCATTGGTGGGTGGGGTGGAAACATTCAGTACTTC. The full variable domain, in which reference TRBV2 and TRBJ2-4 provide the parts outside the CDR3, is EPEVTQTPSHQVTQMGQEVILRCVPISNHLYFYWYRQILGQKVEFLVSFYNNEISEKSEIFDDQFSVERPDGSNFTLKIRSTKLEDSAMYFCAIIGGWGGNIQYFGAGTRLSVL.

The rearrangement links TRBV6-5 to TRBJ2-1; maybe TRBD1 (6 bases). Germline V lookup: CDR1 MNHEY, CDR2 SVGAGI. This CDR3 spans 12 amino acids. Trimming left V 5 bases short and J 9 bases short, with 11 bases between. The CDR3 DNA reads TGTGCCAGCAGTCCCGGGACATCTGAGCAGTTCTTC. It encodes CASSPGTSEQFF.

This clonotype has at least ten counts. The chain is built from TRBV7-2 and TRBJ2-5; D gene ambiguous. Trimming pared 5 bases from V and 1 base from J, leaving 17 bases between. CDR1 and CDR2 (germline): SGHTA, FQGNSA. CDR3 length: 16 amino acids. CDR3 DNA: TGTGCCAGCAGCGCCATCCATAAAGGGTCCCAAGAGACCCAGTACTTC. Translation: CASSAIHKGSQETQYF.

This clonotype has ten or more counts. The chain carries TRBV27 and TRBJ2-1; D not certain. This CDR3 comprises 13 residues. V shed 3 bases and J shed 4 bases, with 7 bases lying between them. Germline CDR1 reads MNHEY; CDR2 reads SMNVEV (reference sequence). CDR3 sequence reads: CASSLSQYNEQFF. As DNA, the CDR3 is TGTGCCAGCAGTTTGAGCCAGTACAATGAGCAGTTCTTC.

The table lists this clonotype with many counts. Here the CDR3 DNA reads TGTGCCAGCAGACAGGCGGTATGGCAGGGGGGATTAACGACCTCTAGCACAGATACGCAGTATTTT. This codes for CASRQAVWQGGLTTSSTDTQYF. J is TRBJ2-3 and V is TRBV28; possible D gene TRBD1, 7 bases. Germline V gene sequence: CDR1 MDHEN, CDR2 SYDVKM. V lost 6 bases, J lost 0 bases, and 34 bases lay in between. This CDR3 spans 22 amino acids.

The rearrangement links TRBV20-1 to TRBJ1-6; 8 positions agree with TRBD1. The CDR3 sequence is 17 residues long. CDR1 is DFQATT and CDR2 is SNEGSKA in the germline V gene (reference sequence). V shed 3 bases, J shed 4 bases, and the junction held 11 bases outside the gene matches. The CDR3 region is CSASHTDRASYNSPLHF. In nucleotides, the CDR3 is TGCAGTGCTAGCCATACGGACAGGGCTTCATATAATTCACCCCTCCACTTT.

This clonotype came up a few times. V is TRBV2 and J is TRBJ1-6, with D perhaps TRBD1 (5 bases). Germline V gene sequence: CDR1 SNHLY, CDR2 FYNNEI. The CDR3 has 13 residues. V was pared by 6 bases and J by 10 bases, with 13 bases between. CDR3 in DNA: TGTGCCAGCAGAACAGGATTTGTGTCACCCCTCCACTTT. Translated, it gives CASRTGFVSPLHF.